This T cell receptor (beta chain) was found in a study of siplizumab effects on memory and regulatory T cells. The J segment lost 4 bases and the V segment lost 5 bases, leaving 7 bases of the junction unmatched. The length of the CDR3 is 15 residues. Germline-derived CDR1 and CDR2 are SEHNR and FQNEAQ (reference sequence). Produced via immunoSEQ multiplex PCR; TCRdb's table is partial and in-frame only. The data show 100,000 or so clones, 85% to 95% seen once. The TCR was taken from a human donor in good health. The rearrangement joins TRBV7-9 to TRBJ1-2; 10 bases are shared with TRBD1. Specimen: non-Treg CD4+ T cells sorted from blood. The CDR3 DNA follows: TGTGCCAGCAGCCCAGCGGGGGACAGGGGCTATGGCTACACCTTC. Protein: CASSPAGDRGYGYTF.